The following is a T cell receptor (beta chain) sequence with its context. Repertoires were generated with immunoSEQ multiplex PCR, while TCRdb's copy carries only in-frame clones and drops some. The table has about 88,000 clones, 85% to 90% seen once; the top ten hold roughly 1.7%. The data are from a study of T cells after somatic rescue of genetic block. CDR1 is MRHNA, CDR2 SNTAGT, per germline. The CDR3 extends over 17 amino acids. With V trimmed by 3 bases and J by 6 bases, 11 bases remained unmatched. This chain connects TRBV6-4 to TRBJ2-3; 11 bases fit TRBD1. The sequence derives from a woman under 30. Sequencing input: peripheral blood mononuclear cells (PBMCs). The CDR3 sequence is CASSESPSGTGGDTQYF. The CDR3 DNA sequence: TGTGCCAGCAGTGAATCTCCATCCGGGACAGGGGGGGATACGCAGTATTTT.